Listed here are 9 T cell receptor beta chains from one sample, sequenced in a study of Ad26.COV2.S vaccination and SARS-CoV-2 variants. Method: immunoSEQ multiplex PCR; TCRdb's copy keeps in-frame clones and lacks some. The data hold some 350,000 clones, with approximately 84% observed a single time. The treatment is: 19 received Ad26.COV2.S at low or high dose, single or two shots; roughly 5 received placebo; per-sample allocation not given. All samples were drawn on day 63, counting from the first vaccine or placebo injection. Sequenced material: peripheral blood, taken in a trial of Ad26.COV2.S vaccine versus placebo. The origin of the receptors is a person between 18 and 65 years old who received the Ad26.COV2.S COVID-19 vaccine or a placebo.

This chain links TRBV19 with TRBJ2-3; 7 bases align to TRBD1. The ends lost 8 bases at V and 4 bases at J; junction bases unmatched: 6. Germline V gene data show CDR1 as LNHDA and CDR2 as SQIVND (reference sequence). The CDR3 length is 13 residues. The CDR3 spells CASGPQGADTQYF. Here the CDR3 DNA reads TGTGCCAGTGGCCCCCAGGGGGCAGATACGCAGTATTTT. Looking up the rest from reference TRBV19 and TRBJ2-3 gives the full variable domain: DGGITQSPKYLFRKEGQNVTLSCEQNLNHDAMYWYRQDPGQGLRLIYYSQIVNDFQKGDIAEGYSVSREKKESFPLTVTSAQKNPTAFYLCASGPQGADTQYFGPGTRLTVL.

The CDR3 loop reads CASALRGYGGTQIYEQYF. As DNA, the CDR3 is TGTGCCAGCGCCCTTAGGGGATACGGAGGGACTCAAATTTACGAGCAGTACTTC. The rearrangement links TRBV2 to TRBJ2-7, with D possibly matching TRBD2 (6 bases). CDR3 length: 18 residues. V was pared by 8 bases and J by 4 bases, with 30 bases between. CDR1 and CDR2 from the germline V gene are SNHLY and FYNNEI.

The chain couples TRBV19 to TRBJ2-3; TRBD2 is a possible D gene (5 bases). The CDR3 runs to 12 residues. V lost 3 bases, J lost 6 bases, and 7 bases lay in between. The germline CDR1 and CDR2 sequences are LNHDA and SQIVND (reference sequence). In DNA form, the CDR3 reads TGTGCCAGTAGTATTACGGGGGATACGCAGTATTTT. Residues: CASSITGDTQYF. Full variable domain (remainder filled in from reference TRBV19 and TRBJ2-3): DGGITQSPKYLFRKEGQNVTLSCEQNLNHDAMYWYRQDPGQGLRLIYYSQIVNDFQKGDIAEGYSVSREKKESFPLTVTSAQKNPTAFYLCASSITGDTQYFGPGTRLTVL.

The V gene is TRBV27, the J gene TRBJ2-2; unclear D gene. The CDR3 is made up of 13 amino acids. The ends were cut back, 3 bases at V and 6 bases at J, with 8 bases in the middle. The germline V gene has CDR1 MNHEY and CDR2 SMNVEV (reference sequence). CDR3 coding DNA: TGTGCCAGCAGTTTTCGTGTGGCCGGGGAGCTGTTTTTT. Protein sequence: CASSFRVAGELFF.

The chain combines TRBV28 with TRBJ2-1; TRBD2 matches 7 bases. The germline gives CDR1 MDHEN, CDR2 SYDVKM. Trimming removed 5 bases from V and 2 bases from J; junction bases left unmatched: 6. The CDR3 loop spans 15 amino acids. The CDR3 spells CASSRTSEAYNEQFF. The CDR3 DNA is TGTGCCAGCAGTCGTACTAGCGAGGCCTACAATGAGCAGTTCTTC.

This chain links TRBV28 with TRBJ2-5, with D hard to call. Germline V lookup: CDR1 MDHEN, CDR2 SYDVKM. This CDR3 has 15 amino acids. V lost 3 bases and J 1 base, leaving 12 bases between the germline ends. The CDR3, as DNA: TGTGCCAGCAGTTTGCCAGGCGGCCGCCAAGAGACCCAGTACTTC. It codes for CASSLPGGRQETQYF.

The genes are TRBV19 and TRBJ2-1; D tentatively reads TRBD1 or TRBD2 (6 bases each). Germline CDR1 LNHDA, CDR2 SQIVND (reference sequence). Trimming left V 0 bases short and J 8 bases short, with 23 bases between. The CDR3 spans 18 residues. The CDR3 loop is CASSIEGYKGGSRDEQFF. The CDR3 nucleotides read TGTGCCAGTAGTATAGAGGGGTATAAGGGGGGCTCTAGGGATGAGCAGTTCTTC.

The rearrangement links TRBV10-1 to TRBJ2-7; weak D call: TRBD1 (6 bases). Trimming cost V 0 bases and J 2 bases, with 14 bases left between them. The CDR3 sequence is 16 residues long. CDR1 and CDR2 from the germline V gene are WNHNN and SYGVQD (reference sequence). CDR3 nucleotides: TGCGCCAGCAGTGAGTCCAGGGGAATCCGTCCCTACGAGCAGTACTTC. It yields the protein CASSESRGIRPYEQYF.

This clone was detected only once. V and J are TRBV5-1 and TRBJ2-1, with 11 bases lining up with TRBD1. V lost 4 bases to trimming and J lost 3 bases; unmatched junction nucleotides: 6. CDR3 size: 16 residues. The germline CDR1 and CDR2 sequences are SGHRS and YFSETQ. Written as DNA, the CDR3 is TGCGCCAGCAGCGATAGGACAGGGGGCGGCTACAATGAGCAGTTCTTC. This encodes CASSDRTGGGYNEQFF. Full variable domain (outside the CDR3, taken from reference TRBV5-1 and TRBJ2-1): KAGVTQTPRYLIKTRGQQVTLSCSPISGHRSVSWYQQTPGQGLQFLFEYFSETQRNKGNFPGRFSGRQFSNSRSEMNVSTLELGDSALYLCASSDRTGGGYNEQFFGPGTRLTVL.